This T cell receptor beta chain was captured by sequencing in a study of memory CD4+ T cells and cytomegalovirus serostatus. At the level of the study: This sample comes from healthy Belgian adults, several CMV seropositive, 24 seronegative.

TCRdb's table, derived via immunoSEQ multiplex PCR, lists solely in-frame clones and lacks some. The sample records about 61,000 clones, 80% being singletons. The CDR3 is made up of 15 amino acids. V dropped 4 bases and J dropped 5 bases, with 16 bases sitting between them. Germline CDR1 reads SGHRS; CDR2 reads YFSETQ. The study's findings and limits: CMV serostatus prediction reached median AUC approximately 0.96, or 0.89 with US-trained model.

The sort gate was single viable CD3+CD4+CD8-CD45RO+ cells for memory CD4+ T cells. After thawing, CD4+ T cells were positively selected. Note on this clone: Its antigen remains unknown.

Sequenced: memory CD4+ T cells from blood. The rearrangement joins TRBV5-1 to TRBJ1-3; possibly TRBD1 for D (5 bases). This TCR was recovered from an adult in good health and CMV-seronegative. Some clones in this sample may be carry-over from other donors' samples. The CDR3 nucleotides are TGCGCCAGCAGCAGCGGGGGGACGGAGAGAAACACCATATATTTT. Translation gives CASSSGGTERNTIYF. The full variable domain, rest sourced from reference TRBV5-1 and TRBJ1-3, is KAGVTQTPRYLIKTRGQQVTLSCSPISGHRSVSWYQQTPGQGLQFLFEYFSETQRNKGNFPGRFSGRQFSNSRSEMNVSTLELGDSALYLCASSSGGTERNTIYFGEGSWLTVV.